The 14 T cell receptor beta chains listed next were all sequenced from one sample in a study of shared clonotypes between healthy human individuals. The repertoire was sequenced with immunoSEQ multiplex PCR; TCRdb's copy has only in-frame clones and lacks some. The sample has roughly 2.1 million clones, approximately 94% seen once; the top ten hold more than 1.5%. CD45RO negativity and positive selection for CCR7 defined naive CD8 cells, a population that excluded terminally differentiated effector memory CD45RA+ cells. Sample: naive CD8+ T cells from PBMCs. These receptor sequences come from a man younger than 35 in good health. Some clones in this sample may be carry-over from other donors' samples.

The V gene is TRBV4-1, the J gene TRBJ2-2; no clear D gene. Trimming stripped 4 bases from V and 1 base from J, with 10 bases between. Germline assignment: CDR1 MGHRA and CDR2 YSYEKL. This CDR3 has 15 amino acids. CDR3 region: CASSLQLLNTGELFF. The CDR3 DNA sequence: TGCGCCAGCAGCCTACAACTGTTGAACACCGGGGAGCTGTTTTTT.

The rearrangement links TRBV7-8 to TRBJ2-3; 7 bases match TRBD2. CDR1 SGHVS and CDR2 FQNEAQ come from the germline V gene. The CDR3 has 17 amino acids. J gave up 1 base and V 2 bases, and 9 bases lay outside the gene matches. The CDR3 loop reads CASSLPWEGVGTDTQYF. The CDR3 coding sequence is TGTGCCAGCAGCTTACCCTGGGAGGGAGTCGGCACAGATACGCAGTATTTT.

The gene calls are TRBV7-7 and TRBJ2-1, with D maybe TRBD1 (6 bases). The CDR3 sequence is 13 residues long. CDR1 SSHAT and CDR2 FNYEAQ come from the germline V gene (reference sequence). V was clipped by 5 bases and J by 6 bases, with 11 bases between them. CDR3 in amino acids: CASSPRGINEQFF. The DNA for the CDR3 is TGTGCCAGCAGCCCTAGGGGGATCAATGAGCAGTTCTTC.

The gene calls are TRBV9 and TRBJ2-2; 7 bases match TRBD2. The CDR3 extends over 15 amino acids. The trim removed 1 base at V and 4 bases at J, leaving 4 bases unmatched. The germline gives CDR1 SGDLS, CDR2 YYNGEE. CDR3 nucleotide sequence: TGTGCCAGCAGCGTATCCGGGACTACCACCGGGGAGCTGTTTTTT. Translated, it gives CASSVSGTTTGELFF.

This chain links TRBV7-2 with TRBJ2-1; 12 positions match TRBD2. CDR3 length: 16 residues. Germline V lookup: CDR1 SGHTA, CDR2 FQGNSA. Trimming removed 7 bases from V and 4 bases from J; junction bases left unmatched: 8. The CDR3 region has the DNA TGTGCCAGCAAACCATGGACTAGCGGGATATACAATGAGCAGTTCTTC. Protein product: CASKPWTSGIYNEQFF.

The chain carries TRBV27 and TRBJ2-5; D possibly corresponds to TRBD2 (6 bases). The V gene lost 4 bases and the J gene lost 4 bases, with 10 bases spanning the gap. CDR3 length equals 13 residues. In germline, CDR1 is MNHEY, CDR2 SMNVEV (reference sequence). CDR3 in amino acids: CASSSSEGETQYF. CDR3 nucleotide sequence: TGTGCCAGCAGTTCTAGCGAAGGAGAGACCCAGTACTTC.

The chain joins TRBV28 to TRBJ1-3, with TRBD1 matching 7 bases. There are 15 residues in the CDR3. V shed 6 bases and J 2 bases; nucleotides not matched to a gene: 7. Germline-derived CDR1 and CDR2 are MDHEN and SYDVKM. CDR3 loop: CASRTGLRAGNTIYF. As DNA, the CDR3 is TGTGCCAGCAGGACAGGGCTAAGGGCTGGAAACACCATATATTTT.

This clone has only a few counts. This chain joins TRBV4-1 and TRBJ1-1; a possible D gene is TRBD1 (5 bases). The V gene lost 1 base and the J gene lost 6 bases, with 12 bases spanning the gap. Looked up from germline, CDR1 is MGHRA and CDR2 is YSYEKL. The CDR3 runs 14 residues. CDR3 in DNA: TGCGCCAGCAGCCAAGGACTCCTGGGGGCTGAAGCTTTCTTT. This sequence encodes CASSQGLLGAEAFF.

The gene calls are TRBV2 and TRBJ2-5, with TRBD1 as a possible D gene (6 bases). Germline lookup yields CDR1 SNHLY and CDR2 FYNNEI. Trimming stripped 7 bases from V and 2 bases from J, with 14 bases between. The CDR3 is made up of 14 amino acids. The CDR3 DNA sequence: TGTGCCAGCACCCCAAAGGGGGTACAAGAGACCCAGTACTTC. Its translation is CASTPKGVQETQYF.

The rearrangement joins TRBV25-1 to TRBJ2-5; 11 nucleotides align to TRBD2. Trimming removed 1 base from V and 3 bases from J; junction bases left unmatched: 1. Germline V lookup: CDR1 MGHDK, CDR2 SYGVNS. This CDR3 has 15 amino acids. CDR3 residues: CASSEWGLAEETQYF. The CDR3, as DNA: TGTGCCAGCAGTGAATGGGGACTAGCGGAAGAGACCCAGTACTTC.

V and J are TRBV28 and TRBJ1-1, with no clear D. The germline V gene encodes CDR1 MDHEN and CDR2 SYDVKM. This CDR3 comprises 13 residues. The germline V and J ends were trimmed by 7 bases and 1 base, with 10 bases remaining between them. The CDR3 coding sequence is TGTGCCAGCAACTGGCAGCCGAACACTGAAGCTTTCTTT. As protein: CASNWQPNTEAFF.

This clone turned up a few times. This CDR3 is also generated by other DNA sequences in the sample. V and J are TRBV6-5 and TRBJ1-2; unclear D gene. Germline V gives CDR1 MNHEY, CDR2 SVGAGI. The CDR3 consists of 13 residues. The V end was cut by 0 bases, the J end by 7 bases, with 9 bases between. In DNA, the CDR3 is TGTGCCAGCAGTTACTCGGGGAGATCTGGCTACACCTTC. It is translated as CASSYSGRSGYTF.

The chain is built from TRBV30 and TRBJ1-2; a weak D match, TRBD1 (6 bases). The V gene's germline CDR1 is GTSNPN and CDR2 SVGIG (reference sequence). V shed 6 bases and J shed 7 bases, with 18 bases lying between them. This CDR3 comprises 13 residues. DNA for the CDR3: TGTGCCTGCCCGTTGGGGGGGCTGCTTGGCTACACCTTC. The encoded protein is CACPLGGLLGYTF.

J is TRBJ2-3 and V is TRBV6-1, with D possibly TRBD2 on 5 matching bases. Trimming cost V 2 bases and J 5 bases, with 11 bases left between them. Per the germline V gene, CDR1 is MNHNS and CDR2 is SASEGT. The CDR3 is 14 amino acids. CDR3: CASSESGYLDTQYF. In DNA form, the CDR3 reads TGTGCCAGCAGTGAATCGGGGTACCTAGATACGCAGTATTTT.